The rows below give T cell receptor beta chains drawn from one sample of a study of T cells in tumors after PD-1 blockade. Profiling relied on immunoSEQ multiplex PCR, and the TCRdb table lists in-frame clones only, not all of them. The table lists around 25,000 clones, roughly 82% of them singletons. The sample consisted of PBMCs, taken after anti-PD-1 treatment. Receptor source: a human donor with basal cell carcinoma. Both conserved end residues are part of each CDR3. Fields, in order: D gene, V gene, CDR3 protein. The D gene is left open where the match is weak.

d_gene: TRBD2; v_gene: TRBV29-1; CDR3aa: CSALVASGGFTQETQYF
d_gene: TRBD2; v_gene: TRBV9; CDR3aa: CASSTSGDSYNEQFF
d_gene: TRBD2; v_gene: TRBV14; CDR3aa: CASRLGAGGHGDTQYF
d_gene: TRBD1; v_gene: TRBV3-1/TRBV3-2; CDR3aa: CASSSGQGKAYEQYF
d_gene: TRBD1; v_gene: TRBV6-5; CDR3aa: CASIRGQGADGYTF
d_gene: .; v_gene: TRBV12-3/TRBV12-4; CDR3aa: CASSLGAPGELFF
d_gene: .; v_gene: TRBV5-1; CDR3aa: CASSRGGLTTEAFF
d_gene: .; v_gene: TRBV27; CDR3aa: CASSLDRWNEQFF
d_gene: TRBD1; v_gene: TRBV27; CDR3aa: CASSPRQGARVVSF
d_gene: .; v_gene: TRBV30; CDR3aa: CAWSSRLIMNTEAFF
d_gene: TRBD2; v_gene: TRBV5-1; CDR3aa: CASSLVGRGASTDTQYF
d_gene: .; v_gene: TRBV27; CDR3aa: CASSPGRSYGYTF
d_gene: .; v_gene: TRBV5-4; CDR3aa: CASTLGTVAQMQETQYF